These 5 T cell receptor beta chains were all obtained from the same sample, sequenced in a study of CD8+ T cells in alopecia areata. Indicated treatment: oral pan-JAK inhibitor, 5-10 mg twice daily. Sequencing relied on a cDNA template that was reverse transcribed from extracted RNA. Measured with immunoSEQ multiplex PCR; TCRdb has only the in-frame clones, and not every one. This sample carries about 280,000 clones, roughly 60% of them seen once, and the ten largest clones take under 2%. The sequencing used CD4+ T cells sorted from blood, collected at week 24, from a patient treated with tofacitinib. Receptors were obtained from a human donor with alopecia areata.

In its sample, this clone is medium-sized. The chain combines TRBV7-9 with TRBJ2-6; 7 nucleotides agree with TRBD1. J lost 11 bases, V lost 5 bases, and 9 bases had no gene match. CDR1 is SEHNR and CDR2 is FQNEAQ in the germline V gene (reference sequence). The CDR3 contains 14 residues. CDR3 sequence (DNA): TGTGCCAGCAGCCCGAGGACAGGTTGGGACGTCCTGACTTTC. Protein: CASSPRTGWDVLTF.

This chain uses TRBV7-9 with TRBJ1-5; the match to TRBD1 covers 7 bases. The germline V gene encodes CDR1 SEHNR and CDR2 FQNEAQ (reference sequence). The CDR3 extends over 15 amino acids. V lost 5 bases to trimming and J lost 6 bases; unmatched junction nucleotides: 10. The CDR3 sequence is CASSPQGGAGQPQHF. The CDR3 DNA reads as TGTGCCAGCAGCCCTCAGGGGGGCGCAGGTCAGCCCCAGCATTTT.

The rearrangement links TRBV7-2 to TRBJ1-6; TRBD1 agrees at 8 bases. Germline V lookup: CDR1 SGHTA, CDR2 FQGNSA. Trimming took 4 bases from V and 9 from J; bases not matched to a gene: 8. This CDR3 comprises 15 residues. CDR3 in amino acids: CASSSRTGTFSPLHF. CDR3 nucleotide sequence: TGTGCCAGCAGCTCACGGACAGGGACGTTTTCACCCCTCCACTTT.

The CDR3 is CATQIRGGDETQYF. The CDR3, as DNA: TGTGCTACGCAAATTCGGGGGGGCGACGAGACCCAGTACTTC. The chain combines TRBV2 with TRBJ2-5; 8 nucleotides line up with TRBD2. Germline-derived CDR1 and CDR2 are SNHLY and FYNNEI. This CDR3 contains 14 residues. The full variable domain, in which reference TRBV2 and TRBJ2-5 provide the parts outside the CDR3, is EPEVTQTPSHQVTQMGQEVILRCVPISNHLYFYWYRQILGQKVEFLVSFYNNEISEKSEIFDDQFSVERPDGSNFTLKIRSTKLEDSAMYFCATQIRGGDETQYFGPGTRLLVL.

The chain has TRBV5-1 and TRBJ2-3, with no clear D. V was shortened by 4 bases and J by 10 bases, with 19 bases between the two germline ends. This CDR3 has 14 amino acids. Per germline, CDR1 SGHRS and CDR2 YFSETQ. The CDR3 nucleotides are TGCGCCAGCAGCCCAACCGACCAAGGTGTCGCGCAGTATTTT. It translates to CASSPTDQGVAQYF.